This is a list of T cell receptor beta chains from one sample in a study of cytomegalovirus exposure and HLA in healthy donors. Only in-frame clones appear in the TCRdb table, and some are missing; sequencing was by immunoSEQ multiplex PCR. The sample has about 130,000 clones, 85% to 90% seen once. Sequenced sample: PBMCs. The receptors were gathered from a woman in her thirties in good health and CMV-seropositive. Each CDR3 is given with its conserved first and last residue. D genes are given only for firm matches. A clone size is listed for some rows: how often the clone was seen (once, few, many), or a class if it is expanded.

J gene	V gene	clone size	D gene	CDR3 protein	CDR3 DNA
TRBJ1-3	TRBV7-9	.	TRBD1	CASSFRGQGRSGNTIYF	TGTGCCAGCAGCTTCCGTGGACAGGGGAGGTCTGGAAACACCATATATTTT
TRBJ2-5	TRBV5-4	.	.	CASSGGKRGETQYF	TGTGCCAGCAGCGGAGGGAAAAGGGGAGAGACCCAGTACTTC
TRBJ1-6	TRBV6-6	.	.	CASSYSGQGNSPLHF	TGTGCCAGCAGTTACTCGGGGCAGGGAAATTCACCCCTCCACTTT
TRBJ1-3	TRBV7-9	.	.	CASSSGEYSSGNTIYF	TGTGCCAGCAGCTCGGGGGAATATAGCTCTGGAAACACCATATATTTT
TRBJ1-2	TRBV9	.	TRBD1	CASSEGQGNYYGYTF	TGTGCCAGCAGCGAGGGACAGGGGAACTACTATGGCTACACCTTC
TRBJ2-1	TRBV18	once	TRBD2	CASSPLAGVNEQFF	TGTGCCAGCTCACCGCTAGCGGGAGTCAATGAGCAGTTCTTC
TRBJ1-1	TRBV9	.	.	CASSVATGGTEAFF	TGTGCCAGCAGCGTAGCGACGGGAGGAACTGAAGCTTTCTTT
TRBJ2-1	TRBV11-3	.	.	CASSQGGVTYNEQFF	TGTGCCAGCAGCCAGGGCGGCGTGACATACAATGAGCAGTTCTTC
TRBJ1-1	TRBV6-6	once	.	CASSYSRGEAFF	TGTGCCAGCAGTTACTCGAGGGGGGAAGCTTTCTTT
TRBJ2-1	TRBV6-1	.	.	CASRDQGWSNEQFF	TGTGCCAGCAGGGACCAGGGGTGGTCAAATGAGCAGTTCTTC
TRBJ2-2	TRBV6-5	once	.	CASTRTNTGELFF	TGTGCCAGCACTAGGACGAACACCGGGGAGCTGTTTTTT
TRBJ1-2	TRBV28	.	.	CASSLTRRTYGYTF	TGTGCCAGCAGTTTGACACGGCGTACCTATGGCTACACCTTC
TRBJ2-3	TRBV18	.	TRBD1	CASSPTGVGDTDTQYF	TGTGCCAGCTCACCGACAGGGGTCGGGGACACAGATACGCAGTATTTT
TRBJ1-1	TRBV5-4	.	TRBD1	CASSLTGATEAFF	TGTGCCAGCAGCCTTACAGGGGCCACTGAAGCTTTCTTT
TRBJ2-5	TRBV5-1	.	TRBD2	CASSLEGLAGGETQYF	TGCGCCAGCAGCTTGGAGGGACTAGCGGGAGGAGAGACCCAGTACTTC
TRBJ2-3	TRBV5-1	.	TRBD2	CASSTLAGGPDTQYF	TGCGCCAGCAGCACACTAGCGGGAGGGCCAGATACGCAGTATTTT
TRBJ2-2	TRBV28	.	.	CASSPSPRSGELFF	TGTGCCAGCAGCCCCAGTCCGCGGTCCGGGGAGCTGTTTTTT
TRBJ1-1	TRBV29-1	.	TRBD1	CSARYRGTEAFF	TGCAGCGCCCGGTACAGGGGGACTGAAGCTTTCTTT
TRBJ1-4	TRBV6-1	.	TRBD1	CASSVGTVNEKLFF	TGTGCCAGCAGTGTCGGGACAGTAAATGAAAAACTGTTTTTT
TRBJ2-7	TRBV15	.	TRBD1	CATSKDRVVSYEQYF	TGTGCCACCAGCAAAGACAGGGTTGTTTCCTACGAGCAGTACTTC
TRBJ2-2	TRBV15	.	.	CATSRELGRGPNTGELFF	TGTGCCACCAGCAGAGAATTAGGAAGGGGCCCTAACACCGGGGAGCTGTTTTTT
TRBJ2-5	TRBV4-2	once	TRBD2	CASSQAPGGGAKETQYF	TGTGCCAGCAGCCAAGCACCGGGCGGGGGGGCGAAAGAGACCCAGTACTTC
TRBJ2-7	TRBV6-1	medium-sized	TRBD1	CASSRDRLYEQYF	TGTGCCTCAAGCCGGGACAGGCTATACGAGCAGTACTTC
TRBJ2-1	TRBV29-1	.	.	CSVEDLATLSYNEQFF	TGCAGCGTTGAAGATCTGGCAACCCTCTCCTACAATGAGCAGTTCTTC
TRBJ1-2	TRBV6-1	once	.	CASSERGLGGYTF	TGTGCCAGCAGTGAAAGGGGTTTAGGGGGCTACACCTTC
TRBJ1-1	TRBV5-1	.	TRBD1	CASSLQGATEAFF	TGCGCCAGCAGCTTACAGGGGGCAACTGAAGCTTTCTTT
TRBJ2-5	TRBV25-1	.	.	CASTDRSRQETQYF	TGTGCCAGCACCGACAGGTCAAGACAAGAGACCCAGTACTTC
TRBJ1-2	TRBV5-1	.	TRBD1	CASNSGTGLLYGYTF	TGCGCCAGCAACTCCGGGACAGGGTTACTCTATGGCTACACCTTC
TRBJ2-3	TRBV5-1	.	TRBD2	CASSLLLAGGSTDTQYF	TGCGCCAGCAGCCTATTACTAGCGGGGGGGTCAACAGATACGCAGTATTTT
TRBJ1-3	TRBV11-2	.	.	CASSSARQEISGNTIYF	TGTGCCAGCAGCTCGGCACGACAGGAAATCTCTGGAAACACCATATATTTT
TRBJ2-3	TRBV11-3	few	TRBD2	CASSLTYGLAGTDTQYF	TGTGCCAGCAGCTTAACCTATGGACTAGCGGGGACAGATACGCAGTATTTT
TRBJ2-2	TRBV25-1	.	.	CASSEKNHGELFF	TGTGCCAGCAGTGAAAAAAATCACGGGGAGCTGTTTTTT